This entry describes one T cell receptor (beta chain). It has no known antigen specificity. There are no base qualities to consult, and no much larger clone falls within one base. The CDR3 contains 14 residues, cysteine and phenylalanine counted. Only the CDR3 portion is preserved as DNA: 42 bases, with reading frame beginning at the first base. CDR1 is given as LGHNA and CDR2 as YSLEER, both from the germline V gene. The V and J ends are trimmed by 1 base and 3 bases, leaving 10 bases between them. The CDR3 regions of human TCRbeta chains were analyzed by immunosequencing. The paper's data handling went like this. Repertoire TCRs were checked for matches against a reference library of SARS-CoV-2-specific TCRs that had been generated using the MIRA antigen-specificity platform. Breadth was defined as the fraction of unique TCRs that were SARS-CoV-2-associated. Depth was defined as the fraction of total T cells that were SARS-CoV-2-associated. Each spike-specific TCR was assigned to its reactive spike region and to a CD4 or CD8 class using the MIRA data. Log10-transformed breadth and depth values were compared by one-way ANOVA with Sidak's multiple comparisons tests. Sourced from immuneACCESS, this table was stored by TCRdb with only in-frame sequences that have V and J called. A share of the clones is absent; for the studies checked, an unresolved V gene accounts for under half, and the remainder has no known explanation. D and trimming were read from the DNA, whereas the V and J calls and clone size are those reported in that table. This sample is represented by 95,000 or so clones; 80% to 95% of them were singletons. The top ten clones comprise around 8% of the sample.

This sample's time point label indicates: about 28 days (+/-7) after the second vaccine dose. AZD1222 recipients with second doses at about 4 weeks or about 12 weeks were pooled, because spike-specific TCR depth and breadth did not differ between schedules. Samples from vaccinated people were obtained from the UK trials COV001 and COV002, which included a single-blind randomized controlled phase 2/3 trial of AZD1222 (ChAdOx1 nCoV-19) in healthy adults. Trial participant PBMC samples were collected at day 0 and day 28 after the second dose for TCRbeta chain sequencing. The data belong to a study of T cell responses to AZD1222 COVID-19 vaccine listed by TCRdb under 2021. For context, the study as a whole: A total of about 250 trial participants underwent TCR sequencing, of whom 207 had received two doses of AZD1222 and around 25 had received two doses of the MenACWY control vaccine. Trial participants were enrolled into age subgroups of 18-55, 56-69 and 70-plus years, which contained about 150, 27 and 61 TCR-sequenced participants, respectively.

The research as a whole found: The whole spike protein was spanned by vaccine-associated CD4 TCRs, and dominant responses were seen in regions 160-218 and 743-854. Conclusions about previously exposed vaccinees are limited, since just five or six AZD1222 recipients were seropositive for SARS-CoV-2 at baseline. In the small 56-69-year group, the increase in depth fell short of significance, most likely because of low power. A significant rise in spike-specific TCR breadth and depth was observed after two AZD1222 doses relative to day 0 and relative to MenACWY recipients. Epitopes outside the regions mutated in the B.1.351 and B.1.1.7 variants were reportedly recognized by nearly half of the unique spike-specific TCRs. Most participants were white British and females outnumbered males, and the authors suggested that clonal diversity may have been underestimated. No day 14 peak-response samples were available, so repertoires were characterized only after the peak T cell response.

This clonotype originated in an adult who received the AZD1222 COVID-19 vaccine. The chain joins TRBV4-3 to TRBJ2-7; TRBD1 is a possible D gene, resting on 6 matching bases. Here the sequenced sample was peripheral blood, taken 28 days after the second AZD1222 dose. The nucleotides are TGCGCCAGCAGCCAAGGCCAGGGGCACTACGAGCAGTACTTC. The translation is CASSQGQGHYEQYF.